Included here is one T cell receptor (beta chain) sequence, with context. Trimming left V 0 bases short and J 4 bases short, with 10 bases between. The germline gives CDR1 SGDLS, CDR2 YYNGEE. The CDR3 has 14 residues. Relying on iRepertoire HTBI primers and Arm-PCR of CDR3 regions, the team built TCR beta libraries. TCRdb re-analysed the multiplex PCR reads in MiXCR, keeping a single row per CDR3 protein. The sample consists of hundreds of thousands of distinct CDR3 sequences, roughly a sixth of them appearing once. Time point defined: newly diagnosed GD, antithyroid drugs for less than 3 months. Isolated PBMC RNA provided the starting material for the TCR library. The data belong to a study of regulatory T cells in long-lasting Graves disease. This same sample was also part of a study on T cells in Graves' hyperthyroidism and ophthalmopathy. That work contributes: The TCR CDR3 first-round RT-PCR relied on the HTBI primer set.

The input for sequencing was peripheral blood mononuclear cells (PBMCs), taken at new diagnosis, from a patient treated with antithyroid drugs. V and J are TRBV9 and TRBJ2-5, with D maybe TRBD2 (5 bases). This clonotype was sampled from a woman aged 40 to 65 with Graves disease. For the CDR3, the DNA is TGTGCCAGCAGCGTAGCGGGAAGCGCAGAGACCCAGTACTTC. Translated: CASSVAGSAETQYF. Based on the CDR3 plus reference TRBV9 and TRBJ2-5, the full variable domain is DSGVTQTPKHLITATGQRVTLRCSPRSGDLSVYWYQQSLDQGLQFLIQYYNGEERAKGNILERFSAQQFPDLHSELNLSSLELGDSALYFCASSVAGSAETQYFGPGTRLLVL.